One TCR beta chain is described in this entry. Its binding antigen is unknown. Qualities for individual bases were not recorded, and no much larger clone is one base off. The source of the sample is a study of T-cell reconstitution after alpha-beta-depleted transplantation in children listed by TCRdb under 2016. For context, the study as a whole: The study quantitatively tracked T-cell immune reconstitution after TCRalphabeta/CD19-depleted allogeneic hematopoietic cell transplantation in children using TCR repertoire profiling.

Library generation was performed with PCR. TCRdb lists the instrument as Illumina HiSeq 2500. Molecular barcoding was employed in the preparation of TCR libraries, with unique molecular identifiers being used to normalize TCRbeta repertoire quantification. Starting from the raw public reads, TCRdb applied fastp trimming at Q25, assembled clones with MiXCR and retained in-frame beta chains. Rows are combined by CDR3 protein, so each entry shows the most common genes and DNA. Across this sample there are approximately 640,000 distinct CDR3 sequences, with 15% to 20% seen only once. Approximately 1% of the sample is held by the ten biggest clonotypes. The CDR3, cysteine through phenylalanine, is 14 amino acids long. CDR3 DNA is the only sequence kept; it has 42 bases, read in frame from the first base. The germline V gene (reference sequence) provides CDR1 PRHDT and CDR2 FYEKMQ. V was cut back by 5 bases and J by 6 bases, leaving a gap of 16 bases between them.

The TCR was taken from a human donor who donated a stem cell graft to a child with acute myeloid leukemia. The specimen comprised PBMCs from the stem cell graft donor, sampled from the stem cell graft. The rearranged segments are TRBV13 and TRBJ2-5; a tentative D match to TRBD2 spans 6 bases. The DNA sequence follows: TGTGCCAGCAGCCCTTGGGGCGGGGTGAAGACCCAGTACTTC. This yields the protein CASSPWGGVKTQYF.